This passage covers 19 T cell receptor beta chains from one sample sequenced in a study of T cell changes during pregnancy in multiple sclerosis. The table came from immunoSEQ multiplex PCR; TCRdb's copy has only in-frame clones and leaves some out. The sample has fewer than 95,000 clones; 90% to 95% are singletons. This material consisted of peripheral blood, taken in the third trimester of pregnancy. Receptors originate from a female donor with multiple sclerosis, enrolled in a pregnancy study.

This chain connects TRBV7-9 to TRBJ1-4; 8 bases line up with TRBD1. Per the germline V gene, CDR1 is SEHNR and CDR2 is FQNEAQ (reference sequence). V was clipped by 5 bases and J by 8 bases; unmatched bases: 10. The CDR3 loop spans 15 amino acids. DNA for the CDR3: TGTGCCAGCAGCCCCCGGACAGGGAGGGGAGAAAAACTGTTTTTT. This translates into CASSPRTGRGEKLFF.

The CDR3 nucleotides read TGCAGCGTTGTTTTAGCGGGAGGTTTTGGTGAGCAGTTCTTC. Amino acids: CSVVLAGGFGEQFF. The chain employs TRBV29-1 and TRBJ2-1, with 10 bases lining up with TRBD2. Germline CDR1 is SQVTM and CDR2 is ANQGSEA. The junction had 9 bases not matched to a gene; V was cut back by 4 bases and J by 9 bases. The CDR3 is 14 residues long.

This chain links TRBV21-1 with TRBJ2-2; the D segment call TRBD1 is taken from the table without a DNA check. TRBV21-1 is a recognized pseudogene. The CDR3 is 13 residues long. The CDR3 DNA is TGTGCCAGCAGGGACAGGGGTACCGGGGAGCTGTTTTTT. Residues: CASRDRGTGELFF.

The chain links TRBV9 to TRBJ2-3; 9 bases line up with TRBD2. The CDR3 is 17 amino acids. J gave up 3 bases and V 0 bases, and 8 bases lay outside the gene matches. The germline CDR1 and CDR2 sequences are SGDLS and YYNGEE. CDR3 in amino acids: CASSVGPAGGPTDTQYF. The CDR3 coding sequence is TGTGCCAGCAGCGTAGGACCGGCGGGAGGGCCGACAGATACGCAGTATTTT.

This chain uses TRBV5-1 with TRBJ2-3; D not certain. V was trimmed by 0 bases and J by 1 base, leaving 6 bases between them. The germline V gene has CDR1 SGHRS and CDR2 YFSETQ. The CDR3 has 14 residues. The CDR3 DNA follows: TGCGCCAGCAGCTTGGGTCTCCGCACAGATACGCAGTATTTT. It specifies CASSLGLRTDTQYF.

Here the CDR3 DNA reads TGTGCCAGCAGTTTACATGAGCGGGAGGGGACCGGGGAGCTGTTTTTT. Its translation: CASSLHEREGTGELFF. The rearrangement joins TRBV28 to TRBJ2-2, with 10 bases aligning to TRBD2. The CDR3 spans 16 residues. V shed 2 bases and J 5 bases; nucleotides not matched to a gene: 5. Germline CDR1 MDHEN, CDR2 SYDVKM.

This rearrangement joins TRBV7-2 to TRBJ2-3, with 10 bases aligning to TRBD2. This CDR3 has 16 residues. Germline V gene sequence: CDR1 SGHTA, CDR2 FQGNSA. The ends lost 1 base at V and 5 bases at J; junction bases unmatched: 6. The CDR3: CASSLGASGSLDTQYF. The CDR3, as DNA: TGTGCCAGCAGCTTAGGGGCTAGCGGGAGTTTAGATACGCAGTATTTT.

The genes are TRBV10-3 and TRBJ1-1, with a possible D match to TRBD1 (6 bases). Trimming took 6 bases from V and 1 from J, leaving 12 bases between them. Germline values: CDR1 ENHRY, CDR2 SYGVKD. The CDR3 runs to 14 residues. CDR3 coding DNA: TGTGCCATCAGGAGGACAGCTACGAACACTGAAGCTTTCTTT. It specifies CAIRRTATNTEAFF.

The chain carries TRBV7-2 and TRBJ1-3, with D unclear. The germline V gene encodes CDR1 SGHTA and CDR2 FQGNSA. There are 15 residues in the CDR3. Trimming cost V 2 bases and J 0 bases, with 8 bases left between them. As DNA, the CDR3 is TGTGCCAGCAGCTTACAGACAAGCTCTGGAAACACCATATATTTT. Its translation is CASSLQTSSGNTIYF.

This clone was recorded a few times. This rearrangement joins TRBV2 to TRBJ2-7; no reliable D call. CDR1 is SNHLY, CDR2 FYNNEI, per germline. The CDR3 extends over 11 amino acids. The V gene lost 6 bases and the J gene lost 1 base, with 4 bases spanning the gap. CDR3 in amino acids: CASRESYEQYF. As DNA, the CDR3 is TGTGCCAGCAGGGAGTCCTACGAGCAGTACTTC.

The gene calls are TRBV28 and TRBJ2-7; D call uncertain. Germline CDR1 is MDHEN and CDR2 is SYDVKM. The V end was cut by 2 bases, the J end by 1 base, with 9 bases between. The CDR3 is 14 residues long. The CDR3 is CASSLGRVSYEQYF. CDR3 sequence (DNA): TGTGCCAGCAGTTTAGGGCGAGTATCCTACGAGCAGTACTTC.

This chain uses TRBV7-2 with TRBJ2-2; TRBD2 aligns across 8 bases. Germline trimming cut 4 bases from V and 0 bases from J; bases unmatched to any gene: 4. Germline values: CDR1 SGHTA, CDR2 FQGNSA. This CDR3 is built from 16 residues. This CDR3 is CASSSVAGSNTGELFF. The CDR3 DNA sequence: TGTGCCAGCAGCTCCGTAGCGGGGTCGAACACCGGGGAGCTGTTTTTT.

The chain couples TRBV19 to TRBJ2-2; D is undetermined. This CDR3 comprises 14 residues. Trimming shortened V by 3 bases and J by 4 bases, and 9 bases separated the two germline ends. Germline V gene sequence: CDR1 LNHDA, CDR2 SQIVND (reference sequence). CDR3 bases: TGTGCCAGTAGTATTGGGCCAATCACCGGGGAGCTGTTTTTT. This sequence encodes CASSIGPITGELFF.

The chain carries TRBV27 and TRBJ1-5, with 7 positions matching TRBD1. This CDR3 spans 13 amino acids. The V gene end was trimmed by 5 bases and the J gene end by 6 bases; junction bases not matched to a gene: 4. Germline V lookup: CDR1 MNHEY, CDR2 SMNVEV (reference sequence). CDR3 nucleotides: TGTGCCAGCAGTGGAACAGGGGTTCAGCCCCAGCATTTT. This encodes CASSGTGVQPQHF.

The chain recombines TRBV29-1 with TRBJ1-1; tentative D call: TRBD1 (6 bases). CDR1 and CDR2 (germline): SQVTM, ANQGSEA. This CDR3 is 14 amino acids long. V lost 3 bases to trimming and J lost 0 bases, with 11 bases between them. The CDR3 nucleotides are TGCAGCGTTGATGCCGGGACAATGAACACTGAAGCTTTCTTT. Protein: CSVDAGTMNTEAFF.

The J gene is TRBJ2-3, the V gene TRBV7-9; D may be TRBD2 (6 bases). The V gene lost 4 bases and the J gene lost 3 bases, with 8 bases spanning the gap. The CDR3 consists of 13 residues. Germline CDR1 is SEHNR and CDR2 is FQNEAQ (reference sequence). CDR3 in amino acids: CASSSAGTDTQYF. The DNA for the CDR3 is TGTGCCAGCAGCTCGGCGGGGACAGATACGCAGTATTTT.

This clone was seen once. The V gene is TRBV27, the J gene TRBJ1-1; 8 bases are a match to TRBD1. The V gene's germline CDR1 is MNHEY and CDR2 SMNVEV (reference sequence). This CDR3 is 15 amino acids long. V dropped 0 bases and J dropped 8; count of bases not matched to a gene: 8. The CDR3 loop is CASSLSAETGAEAFF. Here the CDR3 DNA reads TGTGCCAGCAGTTTATCTGCCGAGACAGGGGCGGAAGCTTTCTTT.

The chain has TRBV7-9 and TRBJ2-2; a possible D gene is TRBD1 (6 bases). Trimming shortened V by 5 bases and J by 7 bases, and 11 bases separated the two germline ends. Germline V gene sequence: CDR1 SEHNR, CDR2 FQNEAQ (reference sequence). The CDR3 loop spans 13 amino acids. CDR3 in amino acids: CASSPGANGELFF. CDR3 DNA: TGTGCCAGCAGCCCAGGGGCCAACGGGGAGCTGTTTTTT.

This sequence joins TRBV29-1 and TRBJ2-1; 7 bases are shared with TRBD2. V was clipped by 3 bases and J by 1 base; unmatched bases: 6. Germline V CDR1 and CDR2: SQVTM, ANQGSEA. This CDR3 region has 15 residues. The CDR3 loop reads CSVDFAGASYNEQFF. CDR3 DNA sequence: TGCAGCGTTGATTTTGCGGGAGCATCCTACAATGAGCAGTTCTTC.